A single sample is the source of the 17 T cell receptor beta chains below, sequenced in a study of shared clonotypes between healthy human individuals. Profiled with immunoSEQ multiplex PCR; TCRdb holds only in-frame clones, not every one. The data contain more than 600,000 clones, around 92% of them seen just once; the ten biggest clones take up approximately 25%. Naive CD8 isolation took CD45RO-negative cells positively selected for CCR7 and excluded terminally differentiated effector memory CD45RA+ cells. The sequenced sample was naive CD8+ T cells sorted from blood. The source is a man aged 30 to 39 in good health.

The chain employs TRBV4-1 and TRBJ2-1; D possibly corresponds to TRBD1 (5 bases). Trimming took 1 base from V and 1 from J, leaving 14 bases between them. Germline V gene lookup returns CDR1 MGHRA and CDR2 YSYEKL. The CDR3 covers 17 residues. The CDR3: CASSQAHRSLSYNEQFF. DNA for the CDR3: TGCGCCAGCAGCCAAGCTCACAGGAGTCTATCCTACAATGAGCAGTTCTTC.

The rearrangement joins TRBV27 to TRBJ2-2; D gene uncertain. The germline CDR1 and CDR2 sequences are MNHEY and SMNVEV (reference sequence). The CDR3 runs 18 residues. V lost 4 bases, J lost 1 base, and 19 bases lay in between. The CDR3 nucleotides are TGTGCCAGCAGTTCCCCTCGCCTAGTTGGCGGGAACACCGGGGAGCTGTTTTTT. It is translated as CASSSPRLVGGNTGELFF.

The rearrangement joins TRBV7-2 to TRBJ2-7; 10 bases are shared with TRBD2. Germline V CDR1 and CDR2: SGHTA, FQGNSA. The CDR3 contains 17 residues. After removal of 5 bases from V and 4 bases from J, the junction contained 14 bases not matched to a gene. The CDR3 sequence is CASSISGRQPSRYEQYF. The CDR3 DNA follows: TGTGCCAGCAGCATTAGCGGGAGGCAGCCCAGTCGGTACGAGCAGTACTTC. Together with reference TRBV7-2 and TRBJ2-7, the CDR3 gives the full variable domain: GAGVSQSPSNKVTEKGKDVELRCDPISGHTALYWYRQSLGQGLEFLIYFQGNSAPDKSGLPSDRFSAERTGGSVSTLTIQRTQQEDSAVYLCASSISGRQPSRYEQYFGPGTRLTVT.

The chain joins TRBV29-1 to TRBJ2-3; 13 bases are shared with TRBD2. The V segment lost 6 bases and the J segment 4 bases; nucleotides outside the gene matches: 7. This CDR3 region has 15 residues. Looked up from germline, CDR1 is SQVTM and CDR2 is ANQGSEA. This CDR3 is CSVDGTSGVADTQYF. Written as DNA, the CDR3 is TGCAGCGTCGACGGGACTAGCGGGGTCGCAGATACGCAGTATTTT.

Concerning this clone: Different DNA sequences within this sample yield the same CDR3. The chain joins TRBV9 to TRBJ2-3; D is perhaps TRBD2 (6 bases). The CDR3 extends over 13 amino acids. V lost 3 bases and J 6 bases, leaving 11 bases between the germline ends. From germline, CDR1 is SGDLS and CDR2 YYNGEE. Here the CDR3 reads CASSAGGTDTQYF. The CDR3 nucleotides are TGTGCCAGCAGCGCTGGGGGGACGGATACGCAGTATTTT.

This chain links TRBV28 with TRBJ2-7; 7 bases fit TRBD1. The junction had 5 bases not matched to a gene; V was cut back by 3 bases and J by 3 bases. The CDR3 loop spans 14 amino acids. Germline loops: CDR1 MDHEN, CDR2 SYDVKM. The CDR3 reads CASSFFDRDYEQYF. In DNA, the CDR3 is TGTGCCAGCAGTTTCTTTGACAGGGACTACGAGCAGTACTTC.

The chain couples TRBV27 to TRBJ2-3; the match to TRBD2 covers 8 bases. The germline CDR1 and CDR2 sequences are MNHEY and SMNVEV (reference sequence). Trimming took 5 bases from V and 1 from J; bases not matched to a gene: 8. The CDR3 consists of 16 residues. CDR3 DNA sequence: TGTGCCAGCAGTCCCCTTAGCGGGGAGGGCACAGATACGCAGTATTTT. It encodes CASSPLSGEGTDTQYF.

This clone has a single count. CDR3: CASSLGEGASSYNEQFF. CDR3 nucleotide sequence: TGTGCCAGCAGCTTAGGGGAGGGGGCTAGCTCCTACAATGAGCAGTTCTTC. The chain has TRBV7-9 and TRBJ2-1; D tentatively fits TRBD1 or TRBD2 (7 bases each). This CDR3 has 17 residues. Germline V gene lookup returns CDR1 SEHNR and CDR2 FQNEAQ (reference sequence). The ends were cut back, 1 base at V and 0 bases at J, with 13 bases in the middle.

The chain combines TRBV5-1 with TRBJ2-1; TRBD1 matches at 10 bases. The CDR3 is 14 amino acids. CDR1 is SGHRS and CDR2 is YFSETQ in the germline V gene. V lost 6 bases, J lost 9 bases, and 9 bases stayed unmatched. CDR3 sequence (DNA): TGCGCCAGCAATTGGGGACAGGGGAGTGCTGAGCAGTTCTTC. Translation: CASNWGQGSAEQFF.

This chain joins TRBV2 and TRBJ1-2, with TRBD1 identical over 10 bases. The CDR3 totals 18 residues. The V segment lost 5 bases and the J segment 4 bases; nucleotides outside the gene matches: 16. Germline CDR1 and CDR2: SNHLY and FYNNEI. CDR3 region: CASSTVLGTGDAIYGYTF. The CDR3, as DNA: TGTGCCAGCAGTACCGTTCTCGGGACAGGGGACGCGATCTATGGCTACACCTTC.

The chain joins TRBV4-3 to TRBJ2-3; TRBD1 aligns across 7 bases. The CDR3 has 15 residues. J lost 2 bases, V lost 4 bases, and 6 bases had no gene match. From germline, CDR1 is LGHNA and CDR2 YSLEER. Here the CDR3 DNA reads TGCGCCAGCAGCCTCACCAGGGGGTACACAGATACGCAGTATTTT. Its protein product is CASSLTRGYTDTQYF.

V and J are TRBV6-6 and TRBJ1-1; D gene ambiguous. Germline V CDR1 and CDR2: MNHNY, SVGAGI (reference sequence). Trimming took 0 bases from V and 1 from J, leaving 6 bases between them. The CDR3 has 14 residues. The CDR3, as DNA: TGTGCCAGCAGTTACTCGTTAGGGAACACTGAAGCTTTCTTT. Protein product: CASSYSLGNTEAFF.

This chain connects TRBV27 to TRBJ2-1, with TRBD2 matching 10 bases. CDR3 length: 13 amino acids. With V trimmed by 8 bases and J by 5 bases, 3 bases remained unmatched. The germline CDR1 and CDR2 sequences are MNHEY and SMNVEV (reference sequence). CDR3 DNA sequence: TGTGCCAGCGGGACTAGCGAGGACAATGAGCAGTTCTTC. It is translated as CASGTSEDNEQFF.

V usage is TRBV13 and J usage is TRBJ2-7; 13 bases line up with TRBD2. J was trimmed by 6 bases and V by 5 bases; bases with no gene match: 7. There are 15 residues in the CDR3. Per the germline V gene, CDR1 is PRHDT and CDR2 is FYEKMQ (reference sequence). As DNA, the CDR3 is TGTGCCAGCAGCCCCCCGGGACTAGCGGGACTCGAGCAGTACTTC. Protein product: CASSPPGLAGLEQYF.

Here the CDR3 reads CASSQEDENTGELFF. The CDR3 bases are TGTGCCAGCAGCCAAGAGGACGAAAACACCGGGGAGCTGTTTTTT. The chain is built from TRBV4-2 and TRBJ2-2; D is unclear. Germline V gives CDR1 LGHNA, CDR2 YNFKEQ. The V end lost 0 bases, the J end lost 2 bases, and 7 bases lay between the germline ends. The CDR3 is 15 amino acids.

About this clone itself: Distinct nucleotide sequences in the sample also encode this CDR3. V usage is TRBV27 and J usage is TRBJ2-3; D gene ambiguous. Trimming removed 3 bases at V and 2 bases at J, with 6 bases between. From germline, CDR1 is MNHEY and CDR2 SMNVEV (reference sequence). CDR3 length: 13 residues. CDR3 residues: CASSFGSTDTQYF. The CDR3 nucleotides are TGTGCCAGCAGTTTCGGGTCCACAGATACGCAGTATTTT.

Details on this clone: In the same sample, other DNA sequences code for this CDR3. V usage is TRBV7-2 and J usage is TRBJ2-7; no firm D call. Germline CDR1 SGHTA, CDR2 FQGNSA. The CDR3 totals 11 residues. V shed 5 bases and J shed 4 bases, with 6 bases lying between them. Here the CDR3 DNA reads TGTGCCAGCAGCCCCGGGTACGAGCAGTACTTC. It translates to CASSPGYEQYF.